This T cell receptor (beta chain) was recovered during a study of shared T cell receptors in the human thymus. TCRdb's copy holds only in-frame clones and misses some; the assay was immunoSEQ multiplex PCR. The sample holds 630,000 or so clones; around 87% are singletons and the top ten take 0.0094%. In germline, CDR1 is MNHNS, CDR2 SASEGT. The CDR3 covers 17 residues. The V end was cut by 4 bases, the J end by 6 bases, with 22 bases between. Separately, the same data were catalogued under a study of human thymus T cells. That report notes: Each of the donors was a healthy Finnish infant who was undergoing open corrective cardiac surgery for congenital heart defects. Corrective cardiac operations yielded the resected thymus tissue. Thymic as well as blood repertoires seemed to favor certain V and J genes unevenly. Overlap was high between thymic repertoires from unrelated individuals, as reported in related research.

This chain links TRBV6-1 with TRBJ1-5, with D tentatively TRBD1 (6 bases). Sequencing was done on a sample of thymocytes. This sequence originates from a boy younger than two with a congenital heart defect. The CDR3 DNA follows: TGTGCCAGCAGTGTAGGGGGGGAGGGCAGGGGAAGTCAGCCCCAGCATTTT. Translated: CASSVGGEGRGSQPQHF.